This T cell receptor beta chain stems from a study of cytomegalovirus exposure and HLA in healthy donors. Study findings and constraints: A later analysis revealed that TCR association rates differed between HLA loci, peaking at DRB1 and bottoming out at HLA-C.

The CDR3 has 13 amino acids. CDR1 and CDR2 (germline): SGHKS, YYEKEE (reference sequence). V gave up 0 bases and J gave up 6 bases, with 9 bases separating them. PCR primers comprised 60 Vbeta and 13 Jbeta primers. In the original processing: In a later analysis, some 80 million unique TCR beta chains included roughly 11 million shared by two or more donors. The protocol was immunoSEQ multiplex PCR, while the TCRdb copy is restricted to in-frame clones and leaves out a portion. The V and J calls and clone size are taken from that table; D and trimming were inferred from the DNA. The sample records about 75,000 clones, around 80% being singletons. As for this clone: Its antigen remains unidentified.

This chain joins TRBV5-5 and TRBJ1-2; D remains ambiguous. This clonotype originated in a man aged 70-80 years in good health and CMV-seropositive. The sample consisted of PBMCs. The CDR3 DNA sequence: TGTGCCAGCAGCTTGGCCCCCGGGGATGGCTACACCTTC. This sequence encodes CASSLAPGDGYTF.